This T cell receptor (beta chain) emerged from a study of blood T cell repertoires in COVID-19. Study in general: Italy, Spain and the United States were the sources of the convalescent and acute COVID-19 samples. Nucleic acid was either cDNA or gDNA, and it came from T cells, B-cell-depleted T cells, or PBMCs.

The age range of participants was about 18 to 89 years, with residence in approximately 25 US areas. Allocation to cohorts depended on clinical history reported by the participants. Germline V gene sequence: CDR1 SGHVS, CDR2 FQNEAQ. V gave up 6 bases and J gave up 6 bases; unmatched junction bases: 11. The CDR3 length is 15 residues. TCRdb's table, derived via immunoSEQ multiplex PCR, lists solely in-frame clones and lacks some. The sample holds hundreds of thousands of clones, roughly nine tenths seen once. The sequence was obtained from a young woman with acute COVID-19. Sequenced: PBMCs or T cells enriched from blood (not recorded which). The J gene is TRBJ1-5, the V gene TRBV7-8; 7 nucleotides line up with TRBD1. The CDR3 bases are TGTGCCAGCAGTTCTTACCAACAGGGGAGTCAGCCCCAGCATTTT. Protein product: CASSSYQQGSQPQHF.